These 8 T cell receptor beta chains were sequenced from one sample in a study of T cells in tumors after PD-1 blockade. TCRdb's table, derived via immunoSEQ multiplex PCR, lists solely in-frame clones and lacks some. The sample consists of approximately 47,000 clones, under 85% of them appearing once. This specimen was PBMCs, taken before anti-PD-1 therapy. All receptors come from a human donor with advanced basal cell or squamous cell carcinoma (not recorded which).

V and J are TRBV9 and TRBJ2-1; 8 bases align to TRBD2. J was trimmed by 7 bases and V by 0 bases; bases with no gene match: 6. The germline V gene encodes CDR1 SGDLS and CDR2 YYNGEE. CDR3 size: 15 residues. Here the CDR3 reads CASSVVGGAGNEQFF. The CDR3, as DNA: TGTGCCAGCAGCGTAGTCGGGGGGGCCGGGAATGAGCAGTTCTTC.

The CDR3: CASSPPADNSPLHF. The DNA for the CDR3 is TGTGCCAGCTCACCTCCCGCGGATAATTCACCCCTCCACTTT. V usage is TRBV18 and J usage is TRBJ1-6; D unresolved. The CDR3 runs 14 residues. Germline CDR1 is KGHSH and CDR2 is LQKENI. V was clipped by 3 bases and J by 5 bases, with 8 bases between them.

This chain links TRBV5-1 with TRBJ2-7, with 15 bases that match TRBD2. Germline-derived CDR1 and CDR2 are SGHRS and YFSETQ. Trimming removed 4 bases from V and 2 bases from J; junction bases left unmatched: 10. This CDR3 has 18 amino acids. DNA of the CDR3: TGCGCCAGCAGCGCAGGGACTAGCGGGGGGCACAAACCCTACGAGCAGTACTTC. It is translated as CASSAGTSGGHKPYEQYF.

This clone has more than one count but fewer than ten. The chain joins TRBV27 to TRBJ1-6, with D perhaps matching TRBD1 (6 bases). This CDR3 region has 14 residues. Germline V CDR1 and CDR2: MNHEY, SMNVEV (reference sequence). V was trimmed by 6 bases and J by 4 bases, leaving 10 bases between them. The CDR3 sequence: CASRRTGYNSPLHF. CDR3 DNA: TGTGCCAGCAGGCGAACAGGGTATAATTCACCCCTCCACTTT.

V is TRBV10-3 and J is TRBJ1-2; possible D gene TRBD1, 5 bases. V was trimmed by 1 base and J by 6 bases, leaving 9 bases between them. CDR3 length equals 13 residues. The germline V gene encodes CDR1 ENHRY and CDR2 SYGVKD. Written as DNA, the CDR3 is TGTGCCATCAGTGAGTTTAAGACAGATGGCTACACCTTC. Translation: CAISEFKTDGYTF.

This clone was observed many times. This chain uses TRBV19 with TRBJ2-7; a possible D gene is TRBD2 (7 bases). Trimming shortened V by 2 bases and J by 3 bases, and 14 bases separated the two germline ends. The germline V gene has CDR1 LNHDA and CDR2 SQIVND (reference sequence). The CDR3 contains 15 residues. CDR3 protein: CASSIIWGGHYEQYF. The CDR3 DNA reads TGTGCCAGTAGTATAATTTGGGGGGGACACTACGAGCAGTACTTC.

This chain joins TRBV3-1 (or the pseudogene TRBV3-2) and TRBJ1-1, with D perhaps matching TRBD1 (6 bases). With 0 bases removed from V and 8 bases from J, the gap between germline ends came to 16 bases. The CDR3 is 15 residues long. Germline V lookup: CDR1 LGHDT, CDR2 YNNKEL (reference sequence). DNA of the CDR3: TGTGCCAGCAGCCAAGACTGGGGGCGCCCCGGCGAAGCTTTCTTT. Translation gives CASSQDWGRPGEAFF.

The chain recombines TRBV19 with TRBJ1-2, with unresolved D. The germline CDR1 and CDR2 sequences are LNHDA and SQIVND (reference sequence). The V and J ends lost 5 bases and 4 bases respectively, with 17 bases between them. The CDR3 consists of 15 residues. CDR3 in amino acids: CASSSIQAGGYGYTF. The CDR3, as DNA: TGTGCCAGTAGTTCGATCCAAGCAGGCGGCTATGGCTACACCTTC.